A single sample gave rise to the 9 T cell receptor beta chains below, sequenced in a study of OX40 agonist ivuxolimab in advanced cancers. Measured with immunoSEQ multiplex PCR; TCRdb has only the in-frame clones, and not every one. The repertoire holds 76,000 or so clones, with 85% as singletons. The sequencing here drew on CD4+ or CD8+ T cells sorted from blood, taken in a trial of the OX40 agonist ivuxolimab. The origin of the receptors is an adult with an advanced solid tumor such as melanoma, head and neck, liver or kidney cancer.

The chain carries TRBV9 and TRBJ1-1; possible D gene TRBD1, 5 bases. The CDR3 covers 14 residues. Between the trimmed V and J ends, which lost 6 bases and 1 base, there was a span of 13 bases. Germline V lookup: CDR1 SGDLS, CDR2 YYNGEE. CDR3 nucleotides: TGTGCCAGCACCCGGGGGGGAACGAACACTGAAGCTTTCTTT. Its translation is CASTRGGTNTEAFF.

This clone has only a few counts. In nucleotides, the CDR3 is TGCAGCGTTGTTTTGGTGAACACTGAAGCTTTCTTT. Protein: CSVVLVNTEAFF. The V gene is TRBV29-1, the J gene TRBJ1-1; D is unclear. V was shortened by 4 bases and J by 0 bases, with 6 bases between the two germline ends. The CDR3 contains 12 residues. The V gene's germline CDR1 is SQVTM and CDR2 ANQGSEA.

V and J are TRBV2 and TRBJ2-3, with 9 bases lining up with TRBD2. CDR1 and CDR2 (germline): SNHLY, FYNNEI. The CDR3 runs 16 residues. J gave up 2 bases and V 6 bases, and 9 bases lay outside the gene matches. The CDR3 region is CASRQRGAFNTDTQYF. Written as DNA, the CDR3 is TGTGCCAGCAGGCAGCGGGGGGCGTTTAACACAGATACGCAGTATTTT. The variable domain in full, completed from reference TRBV2 and TRBJ2-3, reads EPEVTQTPSHQVTQMGQEVILRCVPISNHLYFYWYRQILGQKVEFLVSFYNNEISEKSEIFDDQFSVERPDGSNFTLKIRSTKLEDSAMYFCASRQRGAFNTDTQYFGPGTRLTVL.

The chain joins TRBV30 to TRBJ2-5, with 7 positions matching TRBD1. The CDR3 length is 14 residues. Germline CDR1 is GTSNPN and CDR2 is SVGIG (reference sequence). The junction had 3 bases not matched to a gene; V was cut back by 0 bases and J by 2 bases. The CDR3 sequence is CAWSVRQGQETQYF. The CDR3 coding sequence is TGTGCCTGGAGTGTACGACAGGGTCAAGAGACCCAGTACTTC.

The chain uses TRBV6-6 and TRBJ1-2; TRBD1 is a possible D gene (6 bases). The CDR3 has 14 amino acids. V was shortened by 0 bases and J by 9 bases, with 14 bases between the two germline ends. From germline, CDR1 is MNHNY and CDR2 SVGAGI (reference sequence). DNA for the CDR3: TGTGCCAGCAGTTACTCAAGACAGGCTCTGAGCTACACCTTC. Its translation is CASSYSRQALSYTF.

The chain uses TRBV7-2 and TRBJ2-3; TRBD1 might be the D (5 bases). The CDR3 length is 16 residues. CDR1 and CDR2 from the germline V gene are SGHTA and FQGNSA. Trimming removed 3 bases at V and 2 bases at J, with 15 bases between. The CDR3 spells CASSLEWGLPTDTQYF. CDR3 DNA: TGTGCCAGCAGCTTGGAATGGGGCTTACCCACAGATACGCAGTATTTT.

The chain joins TRBV5-1 to TRBJ2-5; TRBD1 is a possible D gene (6 bases). Trimming stripped 2 bases from V and 2 bases from J, with 13 bases between. Germline V gives CDR1 SGHRS, CDR2 YFSETQ. The CDR3 covers 15 residues. The CDR3 protein is CASSLQSDRQETQYF. The CDR3 bases are TGCGCCAGCAGCTTACAAAGTGACAGGCAAGAGACCCAGTACTTC.

The chain employs TRBV9 and TRBJ2-7; TRBD2 might be the D (7 bases). The CDR3 totals 16 residues. The V end was cut by 4 bases, the J end by 6 bases, with 23 bases between. Per germline, CDR1 SGDLS and CDR2 YYNGEE. CDR3 in amino acids: CASSPVARGLNGEQYF. CDR3 in DNA: TGTGCCAGCAGCCCTGTCGCGCGGGGGCTCAACGGCGAGCAGTACTTC.

The chain couples TRBV10-3 to TRBJ2-7; tentative D call: TRBD1 (6 bases). This CDR3 contains 16 residues. From germline, CDR1 is ENHRY and CDR2 SYGVKD. V lost 4 bases and J 0 bases, leaving 16 bases between the germline ends. The CDR3 spells CAISAPHDRSSYEQYF. The CDR3 DNA follows: TGTGCCATCAGTGCCCCTCACGACAGGAGCTCCTACGAGCAGTACTTC.